Listed here are 22 T cell receptor beta chains from one sample, sequenced in a study of blood T cell repertoires in COVID-19. Sequencing used immunoSEQ multiplex PCR; TCRdb keeps in-frame clones, though not all of them. Of more than 60,000 clones in the sample, roughly 88% were seen once. The sequenced sample consisted of peripheral blood. The receptor source for this set is a woman aged 55 to 70 with COVID-19, enrolled during active disease.

The V call is TRBV11-2, the J call TRBJ2-2; D call uncertain. CDR1 and CDR2 from the germline V gene are SGHAT and FQNNGV. This CDR3 spans 14 amino acids. V was pared by 1 base and J by 5 bases, with 8 bases between. The chain's CDR3 is CASSLVGDTGELFF. The CDR3 DNA reads TGTGCCAGCAGCTTAGTCGGAGATACCGGGGAGCTGTTTTTT.

The rearrangement links TRBV27 to TRBJ2-7; no firm D call. With 2 bases removed from V and 3 bases from J, the gap between germline ends came to 8 bases. Per germline, CDR1 MNHEY and CDR2 SMNVEV (reference sequence). The CDR3 length is 13 residues. CDR3 sequence: CASSLGQLYEQYF. The CDR3 nucleotides read TGTGCCAGCAGTTTAGGGCAGCTCTACGAGCAGTACTTC.

V gene TRBV11-2 combines with J gene TRBJ1-4; 7 nucleotides align to TRBD1. The CDR3 loop spans 14 amino acids. V shed 1 base, J shed 8 bases, and the junction held 4 bases outside the gene matches. Germline V gene sequence: CDR1 SGHAT, CDR2 FQNNGV. CDR3 nucleotides: TGTGCCAGCAGCTTAGGACAGGGCAGGGAAAAACTGTTTTTT. Its translation is CASSLGQGREKLFF.

This clone has more than one count but fewer than ten. In nucleotides, the CDR3 is TGTGCCAGCAGTTTACGACAGGGCGGGACTGAAGCTTTCTTT. Its protein product is CASSLRQGGTEAFF. This rearrangement joins TRBV6-2 or TRBV6-3 to TRBJ1-1, with TRBD1 matching over 7 bases. The CDR3 consists of 14 residues. Germline-derived CDR1 and CDR2 are MNHEY and SVGEGT. V lost 4 bases to trimming and J lost 5 bases; unmatched junction nucleotides: 7.

The V call is TRBV6-5, the J call TRBJ1-2; the D gene is possibly TRBD1 (6 bases). Trimming removed 6 bases at V and 1 base at J, with 9 bases between. The CDR3 has 13 amino acids. CDR1 and CDR2 (germline): MNHEY, SVGAGI. The CDR3 spells CASSPDSNYGYTF. Here the CDR3 DNA reads TGTGCCAGCAGCCCGGACAGTAACTATGGCTACACCTTC.

The J gene is TRBJ1-5, the V gene TRBV7-7, with 10 bases lining up with TRBD1. Germline CDR1 reads SSHAT; CDR2 reads FNYEAQ (reference sequence). V lost 2 bases and J lost 2; bases outside the gene matches: 9. This CDR3 is 18 amino acids long. The CDR3 reads CASSLPGQGRNGNQPQHF. The CDR3 bases are TGTGCCAGCAGCTTACCGGGACAGGGGCGTAACGGCAATCAGCCCCAGCATTTT.

The rearrangement uses TRBV4-1 and TRBJ2-3; 9 nucleotides agree with TRBD2. The V gene's germline CDR1 is MGHRA and CDR2 YSYEKL. This CDR3 contains 18 residues. Losses at the gene ends were 3 bases for V and 4 bases for J; bases not matched to a gene: 14. For the CDR3, the DNA is TGCGCCAGCAGCCACGAGGGCGGGGGGGCCGGAGACGCAGATACGCAGTATTTT. Its translation: CASSHEGGGAGDADTQYF.

The CDR3: CASSLGFREAEELFF. The CDR3 DNA reads TGTGCCAGCAGTTTAGGGTTTCGGGAGGCCGAAGAGCTGTTTTTT. The chain couples TRBV28 to TRBJ2-2; 7 bases align to TRBD2. CDR3 length: 15 amino acids. Germline-derived CDR1 and CDR2 are MDHEN and SYDVKM. With V trimmed by 2 bases and J by 11 bases, 11 bases remained unmatched.

CDR3 coding DNA: TGTGCCAGCAGTCCCCACAAAGGGGTCAGGGTTGAGACCCAGTACTTC. This sequence encodes CASSPHKGVRVETQYF. This chain joins TRBV25-1 and TRBJ2-5; D might be TRBD1 (5 bases). V gave up 5 bases and J gave up 5 bases, with 21 bases separating them. This CDR3 contains 16 residues. CDR1 is MGHDK and CDR2 is SYGVNS in the germline V gene.

CDR3: CASSLADNYNEQFF. The CDR3 nucleotides are TGTGCCAGCAGTTTGGCAGATAACTACAATGAGCAGTTCTTC. This chain joins TRBV6-6 and TRBJ2-1; D not certain. The V and J ends lost 4 bases and 3 bases respectively, with 10 bases between them. The CDR3 extends over 14 amino acids. The germline V gene encodes CDR1 MNHNY and CDR2 SVGAGI (reference sequence).

V and J are TRBV28 and TRBJ1-5, with D perhaps TRBD1 (6 bases). The CDR3 totals 15 residues. With 4 bases removed from V and 2 bases from J, the gap between germline ends came to 12 bases. The germline V gene has CDR1 MDHEN and CDR2 SYDVKM. The CDR3 reads CASSSGTYGNQPQHF. The CDR3 bases are TGTGCCAGCAGTTCCGGGACATATGGCAATCAGCCCCAGCATTTT.

This chain uses TRBV10-3 with TRBJ1-5, with 9 nucleotides matching TRBD1. CDR1 and CDR2 from the germline V gene are ENHRY and SYGVKD. This CDR3 spans 15 amino acids. V gave up 4 bases and J gave up 4 bases; unmatched junction bases: 5. The chain's CDR3 is CAISAGTGPNQPQHF. DNA of the CDR3: TGTGCCATCAGTGCGGGGACAGGGCCAAATCAGCCCCAGCATTTT.

The V call is TRBV10-3, the J call TRBJ2-5, with 10 bases that match TRBD2. This CDR3 spans 16 amino acids. V shed 6 bases, J shed 7 bases, and the junction held 14 bases outside the gene matches. In germline, CDR1 is ENHRY, CDR2 SYGVKD. The chain's CDR3 is CAIRDLSGGGKRTQYF. CDR3 nucleotide sequence: TGTGCCATCAGGGATCTCAGCGGGGGGGGCAAGAGGACCCAGTACTTC.

The chain couples TRBV6-5 to TRBJ2-7; 7 bases match TRBD2. The CDR3 has 15 amino acids. V lost 3 bases, J lost 7 bases, and 12 bases stayed unmatched. The germline V gene has CDR1 MNHEY and CDR2 SVGAGI. The CDR3 reads CASSYSQAGGWEQYF. The DNA for the CDR3 is TGTGCCAGCAGTTATTCTCAGGCCGGGGGGTGGGAGCAGTACTTC.

V and J are TRBV18 and TRBJ1-1, with 7 bases aligning to TRBD1. Per the germline V gene, CDR1 is KGHSH and CDR2 is LQKENI. The trim removed 6 bases at V and 5 bases at J, leaving 6 bases unmatched. The CDR3 runs 13 residues. Written as DNA, the CDR3 is TGTGCCAGCTCTCCTGGACAGGAAACTGAAGCTTTCTTT. Translated: CASSPGQETEAFF.

This chain uses TRBV6-5 with TRBJ1-4; the D is unclear. V gave up 2 bases and J gave up 6 bases, with 10 bases separating them. Germline CDR1 reads MNHEY; CDR2 reads SVGAGI. This CDR3 region has 14 residues. The CDR3 region has the DNA TGTGCCAGCAGTTACGGACGGGAGGATGAAAAACTGTTTTTT. As protein: CASSYGREDEKLFF.

This clone appeared a few times. The V and J genes are TRBV7-8 and TRBJ2-7, with 7 bases identical to TRBD1. The CDR3 loop spans 14 amino acids. Germline CDR1 is SGHVS and CDR2 is FQNEAQ. The ends lost 1 base at V and 11 bases at J; junction bases unmatched: 11. The CDR3 DNA sequence: TGTGCCAGCAGCTTAGTGGTGACAGGGAGAGAGGAGTACTTC. It codes for CASSLVVTGREEYF.

The rearrangement links TRBV20-1 to TRBJ1-2, with D possibly being TRBD1 (5 bases). The CDR3 totals 11 residues. CDR1 is DFQATT, CDR2 SNEGSKA, per germline (reference sequence). Trimming removed 7 bases at V and 1 base at J, with 7 bases between. CDR3 DNA sequence: TGCAGTGGACAGTATAACTATGGCTACACCTTC. It translates to CSGQYNYGYTF.

The chain recombines TRBV11-1 with TRBJ2-7, with a possible D match to TRBD2 (5 bases). Trimming stripped 1 base from V and 0 bases from J, with 10 bases between. The length of the CDR3 is 15 residues. Germline V gene sequence: CDR1 SGHAT, CDR2 FQDESV (reference sequence). CDR3: CASSLDFGVSYEQYF. CDR3 nucleotide sequence: TGTGCCAGCAGCTTAGATTTCGGGGTCTCCTACGAGCAGTACTTC.

The CDR3 loop reads CASKGTASGNTIYF. The CDR3 nucleotides are TGTGCCAGTAAAGGGACAGCCTCTGGAAACACCATATATTTT. The chain links TRBV19 to TRBJ1-3; TRBD1 agrees at 7 bases. This CDR3 is built from 14 residues. The trim removed 7 bases at V and 0 bases at J, leaving 3 bases unmatched. Germline V lookup: CDR1 LNHDA, CDR2 SQIVND (reference sequence).

The chain uses TRBV12-3 or TRBV12-4 and TRBJ1-2, with D maybe TRBD1 (5 bases). This CDR3 contains 13 residues. V lost 1 base, J lost 7 bases, and 10 bases lay in between. CDR3 loop: CASSLGDWGGYTF. The CDR3 DNA reads as TGTGCCAGCAGTTTAGGGGACTGGGGTGGCTACACCTTC.

The chain employs TRBV7-9 and TRBJ1-2; D is perhaps TRBD1 (5 bases). With 2 bases removed from V and 3 bases from J, the gap between germline ends came to 13 bases. The CDR3 is 15 amino acids. Germline V gene data show CDR1 as SEHNR and CDR2 as FQNEAQ (reference sequence). CDR3 region: CASSLKGAVDYGYTF. In DNA form, the CDR3 reads TGTGCCAGCAGCTTAAAAGGGGCGGTGGACTATGGCTACACCTTC.